This T cell receptor (beta chain) was documented in a study of neurological immune-mediated disorders. This CDR3 has 14 amino acids. The V gene's germline CDR1 is DFQATT and CDR2 SNEGSKA (reference sequence). V was pared by 0 bases and J by 6 bases, with 4 bases of the junction left unmatched. The sample holds many counts of this clonotype. Antigen: not known. Overall study results and limits: Phylogenetic grouping put 18 of 34 multiple sclerosis patients' repertoires into one related-CDR3 cluster, a possible signature. None of the features examined (clinical or MRI) was associated with the multiple sclerosis repertoire cluster.

Synthesis of cDNA was performed by 5'RACE using 10-nucleotide random UMIs. From the 5' RACE reads, TCRdb called clonotypes with MiXCR, one entry per CDR3 protein. The table includes about 40,000 distinct CDR3 sequences, 2% to 3% detected once. The unsorted libraries originated from 2 million PBMCs that had been stored at -80 C. The clonotype was recovered from a man aged 50 to 59 with multiple sclerosis. The rearrangement uses TRBV20-1 and TRBJ1-4, with TRBD1 identical over 7 bases. Sequencing was done on a sample of PBMCs. DNA for the CDR3: TGCAGTGCTAGAGATGGAGGGGGCCATGAAAAACTGTTTTTT. It is translated as CSARDGGGHEKLFF.